A selection of T cell receptor beta chains follows, all from one sample in a study of T cells in tumors after PD-1 blockade. TCRdb's table, derived via immunoSEQ multiplex PCR, lists solely in-frame clones and lacks some. In the table there are approximately 19,000 clones, over 70% of which are singletons. The sample was PBMCs, taken after anti-PD-1 therapy. The receptors come from a human donor with advanced basal cell or squamous cell carcinoma (not recorded which). The CDR3 runs from the conserved cysteine through the conserved F or W. The order of the fields is J gene, clone size, D gene, V gene, CDR3 DNA, CDR3 protein. A D gene is named only where the DNA matches it firmly. Size tells how often a clone was seen (once, few, many) or the class of an expanded clone, and some rows leave it out.

J gene: TRBJ2-3
clone size: -
D gene: -
V gene: TRBV28
CDR3 DNA: TGTGCCAGCAGTTTACAGGGAGAAATCACAGATACGCAGTATTTT
CDR3 protein: CASSLQGEITDTQYF

J gene: TRBJ2-3
clone size: -
D gene: -
V gene: TRBV2
CDR3 DNA: TGTGCCAGCAACGAAGGGGGGGGGCCTTTTGCCACAGATACGCAGTATTTT
CDR3 protein: CASNEGGGPFATDTQYF

J gene: TRBJ2-5
clone size: -
D gene: TRBD2
V gene: TRBV2
CDR3 DNA: TGTGCCAGCCTTGGGACTAGCGGGATCGAGGAGACCCAGTACTTC
CDR3 protein: CASLGTSGIEETQYF

J gene: TRBJ1-2
clone size: once
D gene: TRBD1
V gene: TRBV10-3
CDR3 DNA: TGTGCCATCAGTGGGACAGGGGCGAACTATGGCTACACCTTC
CDR3 protein: CAISGTGANYGYTF

J gene: TRBJ2-3
clone size: -
D gene: -
V gene: TRBV13
CDR3 DNA: TGTGCCAGCAGCTCTACTGGCACCGGACAATTATACACAGATACGCAGTATTTT
CDR3 protein: CASSSTGTGQLYTDTQYF

J gene: TRBJ2-1
clone size: -
D gene: -
V gene: TRBV11-3
CDR3 DNA: TGTGCCAGCAGCTTAGAGGGGGGCGTAGGGTTTTCCTACAATGAGCAGTTCTTC
CDR3 protein: CASSLEGGVGFSYNEQFF

J gene: TRBJ1-4
clone size: -
D gene: -
V gene: TRBV4-2
CDR3 DNA: TGTGCCAGCAGCCAAGGGGGGGACTTACGGGAAAAACTGTTTTTT
CDR3 protein: CASSQGGDLREKLFF

J gene: TRBJ1-4
clone size: -
D gene: -
V gene: TRBV25-1
CDR3 DNA: TGTGCCAGCAGTCACGCTCTGGGGGTGGGCGAAAAACTGTTTTTT
CDR3 protein: CASSHALGVGEKLFF

J gene: TRBJ1-2
clone size: -
D gene: TRBD1
V gene: TRBV6-5
CDR3 DNA: TGTGCCAGCACACTGGATCAGGGGGCGTCTGGCTACACCTTC
CDR3 protein: CASTLDQGASGYTF

J gene: TRBJ1-1
clone size: medium-sized
D gene: -
V gene: TRBV19
CDR3 DNA: TGTGCCAGTAGTGTAGGCGAACCAGTGAACACTGAAGCTTTCTTT
CDR3 protein: CASSVGEPVNTEAFF

J gene: TRBJ1-1
clone size: -
D gene: -
V gene: TRBV18
CDR3 DNA: TGTGCCAGCTCAGAACAATGGCGAACTGAAGCTTTCTTT
CDR3 protein: CASSEQWRTEAFF

J gene: TRBJ2-5
clone size: -
D gene: -
V gene: TRBV5-1
CDR3 DNA: TGCGCCAGCACCTGGAGGGGGACAGAGGAGACCCAGTACTTC
CDR3 protein: CASTWRGTEETQYF

J gene: TRBJ2-3
clone size: -
D gene: TRBD2
V gene: TRBV7-8
CDR3 DNA: TGTGCCAGCAGCACTAAACGCAGACTAGCGGGAGGGCCTATCTACACAGATACGCAGTATTTT
CDR3 protein: CASSTKRRLAGGPIYTDTQYF

J gene: TRBJ2-5
clone size: -
D gene: -
V gene: TRBV7-9
CDR3 DNA: TGTGCCAGCAGCCCCCGGACAGAGGGAAGAGGGACCCAGTACTTC
CDR3 protein: CASSPRTEGRGTQYF

J gene: TRBJ1-6
clone size: -
D gene: -
V gene: TRBV9
CDR3 DNA: TGTGCCAGCAGTGAGGATGGGTCCTTCTCCTATAATTCACCCCTCCACTTT
CDR3 protein: CASSEDGSFSYNSPLHF

J gene: TRBJ1-1
clone size: -
D gene: -
V gene: TRBV24-1
CDR3 DNA: TGTGCCACCAGTAGGGACGGGTCAGTTAAAGAAGCTTTCTTT
CDR3 protein: CATSRDGSVKEAFF

J gene: TRBJ2-2
clone size: -
D gene: -
V gene: TRBV7-6
CDR3 DNA: TGTGCCAGCAGCTTAGTGGGCGGGTACACCGGGGAGCTGTTTTTT
CDR3 protein: CASSLVGGYTGELFF

J gene: TRBJ2-1
clone size: few
D gene: -
V gene: TRBV7-9
CDR3 DNA: TGTGCCAGCAGTCCCGCCCGGGAGCCTTCGAATGAGCAGTTCTTC
CDR3 protein: CASSPAREPSNEQFF

J gene: TRBJ2-2
clone size: -
D gene: -
V gene: TRBV19
CDR3 DNA: TGTGCCAGTAGTTTGGCAGGGGGGGTCACCGGGGAGCTGTTTTTT
CDR3 protein: CASSLAGGVTGELFF

J gene: TRBJ1-1
clone size: -
D gene: -
V gene: TRBV5-6
CDR3 DNA: TGTGCCAGCAGCTTGGGCGGGAACACTGAAGCTTTCTTT
CDR3 protein: CASSLGGNTEAFF

J gene: TRBJ1-3
clone size: -
D gene: -
V gene: TRBV2
CDR3 DNA: TGTGCCAGCAGCCCCAGGGGATCAGGGGTCGGAAACACCATATATTTT
CDR3 protein: CASSPRGSGVGNTIYF

J gene: TRBJ2-7
clone size: -
D gene: TRBD1
V gene: TRBV5-1
CDR3 DNA: TGCGCCAGCAGCTTGGCCGGGACAGGGTTCGACGAGCAGTACTTC
CDR3 protein: CASSLAGTGFDEQYF

J gene: TRBJ1-1
clone size: few
D gene: -
V gene: TRBV2
CDR3 DNA: TGTGCCAGCATCCTGGACGGGAACACTGAAGCTTTCTTT
CDR3 protein: CASILDGNTEAFF

J gene: TRBJ2-1
clone size: -
D gene: TRBD2
V gene: TRBV29-1
CDR3 DNA: TGCAGCGCTAGGGGACTAGCGGACTACAATGAGCAGTTCTTC
CDR3 protein: CSARGLADYNEQFF

J gene: TRBJ2-5
clone size: -
D gene: TRBD2
V gene: TRBV7-9
CDR3 DNA: TGTGCCAGCAGCTCCGAGACTAGCGGACGTGGGACCCAGTACTTC
CDR3 protein: CASSSETSGRGTQYF

J gene: TRBJ2-3
clone size: -
D gene: -
V gene: TRBV27
CDR3 DNA: TGTGCCAGCAGTTCTCAGGAGGTTACAGATACGCAGTATTTT
CDR3 protein: CASSSQEVTDTQYF

J gene: TRBJ1-6
clone size: -
D gene: -
V gene: TRBV6-5
CDR3 DNA: TGTGCCAGCAGCTCTAGAACCTCGTATAATTCACCCCTCCACTTT
CDR3 protein: CASSSRTSYNSPLHF

J gene: TRBJ2-2
clone size: -
D gene: -
V gene: TRBV7-8
CDR3 DNA: TGTGCCAGCAGCTTAGTTCAGTACGCCCGCGGGGAGCTGTTTTTT
CDR3 protein: CASSLVQYARGELFF

J gene: TRBJ1-1
clone size: -
D gene: -
V gene: TRBV9
CDR3 DNA: TGTGCCAGCAGCCCACGCGAGGGGAACACTGAAGCTTTCTTT
CDR3 protein: CASSPREGNTEAFF

J gene: TRBJ1-1
clone size: -
D gene: -
V gene: TRBV18
CDR3 DNA: TGTGCCAGCTCACCACCCCATGGACATGACACTGAAGCTTTCTTT
CDR3 protein: CASSPPHGHDTEAFF

J gene: TRBJ1-1
clone size: -
D gene: -
V gene: TRBV7-3
CDR3 DNA: TGTGCCAGCAGCCCCGGACCGAACACTGAAGCTTTCTTT
CDR3 protein: CASSPGPNTEAFF

J gene: TRBJ2-3
clone size: -
D gene: -
V gene: TRBV6-6
CDR3 DNA: TGTGCCAGCAGTTACTCCGGAGGTGGAGATACGCAGTATTTT
CDR3 protein: CASSYSGGGDTQYF

J gene: TRBJ1-2
clone size: -
D gene: -
V gene: TRBV19
CDR3 DNA: TGTGCCAGTAGATTGGCAGGAGGGTATGGCTACACCTTC
CDR3 protein: CASRLAGGYGYTF

J gene: TRBJ1-5
clone size: few
D gene: TRBD1
V gene: TRBV15
CDR3 DNA: TGTGCCACCAGCAGGTACAGGGGGGGGAATCAGCCCCAGCATTTT
CDR3 protein: CATSRYRGGNQPQHF

J gene: TRBJ2-1
clone size: -
D gene: -
V gene: TRBV9
CDR3 DNA: TGTGCCAGCAGCGGAGAAGTAGAACGCTCCTACAATGAGCAGTTCTTC
CDR3 protein: CASSGEVERSYNEQFF

J gene: TRBJ1-2
clone size: -
D gene: -
V gene: TRBV5-6
CDR3 DNA: TGTGCCAGCAGCTTGGTAGGGGAGATTGGCTACACCTTC
CDR3 protein: CASSLVGEIGYTF

J gene: TRBJ1-6
clone size: medium-sized
D gene: TRBD1
V gene: TRBV5-6
CDR3 DNA: TGTGCCAGCAGCTTGGTACAGGGGGATAATTCACCCCTCCACTTT
CDR3 protein: CASSLVQGDNSPLHF

J gene: TRBJ1-2
clone size: -
D gene: -
V gene: TRBV7-9
CDR3 DNA: TGTGCCAGCAGCTTAGATCCCACCAACTCTAACTATGGCTACACCTTC
CDR3 protein: CASSLDPTNSNYGYTF

J gene: TRBJ2-3
clone size: -
D gene: TRBD1
V gene: TRBV4-2
CDR3 DNA: TGTGCCAGCAGTCGACAACACAGGGGAACTAGCACAGATACGCAGTATTTT
CDR3 protein: CASSRQHRGTSTDTQYF

J gene: TRBJ1-4
clone size: -
D gene: -
V gene: TRBV7-9
CDR3 DNA: TGTGCCAGCAGCTTGGAGAGGACTCTAAGCCGTGAAAAACTGTTTTTT
CDR3 protein: CASSLERTLSREKLFF

J gene: TRBJ2-3
clone size: -
D gene: -
V gene: TRBV11-3
CDR3 DNA: TGTGCCAGCAGCTATCCTGGGGCGGTAGGCACGCAGTATTTT
CDR3 protein: CASSYPGAVGTQYF

J gene: TRBJ1-1
clone size: -
D gene: -
V gene: TRBV4-2
CDR3 DNA: TGTGCCAGCAGCCAAGTGGGTCCCGGTAACACTGAAGCTTTCTTT
CDR3 protein: CASSQVGPGNTEAFF

J gene: TRBJ2-7
clone size: -
D gene: -
V gene: TRBV3-1/TRBV3-2
CDR3 DNA: TGTGCCAGCAGTCTGGAGGGATACGAGCAGTACTTC
CDR3 protein: CASSLEGYEQYF

J gene: TRBJ1-6
clone size: -
D gene: -
V gene: TRBV12-5
CDR3 DNA: TGTGCTAGTGGGGGGTCATCCTATAATTCACCCCTCCACTTT
CDR3 protein: CASGGSSYNSPLHF

J gene: TRBJ2-7
clone size: -
D gene: -
V gene: TRBV12-3/TRBV12-4
CDR3 DNA: TGTGCCAGCAGTAAACGGGACGAGCAGTACTTC
CDR3 protein: CASSKRDEQYF

J gene: TRBJ2-2
clone size: -
D gene: -
V gene: TRBV2
CDR3 DNA: TGTGCCAGCAGTGTTGGATCCGGGGAGCTGTTTTTT
CDR3 protein: CASSVGSGELFF

J gene: TRBJ2-7
clone size: -
D gene: -
V gene: TRBV6-2/TRBV6-3
CDR3 DNA: TGTGCCAGCAGTTATGGCTTCAGGTCCGAGGGTCGCTACGAGCAGTACTTC
CDR3 protein: CASSYGFRSEGRYEQYF

J gene: TRBJ2-1
clone size: -
D gene: -
V gene: TRBV6-4
CDR3 DNA: TGTGCCAGCAGTGACGCGGGGGAGGGGGGTGCTGAGCAGTTCTTC
CDR3 protein: CASSDAGEGGAEQFF

J gene: TRBJ2-7
clone size: -
D gene: TRBD2
V gene: TRBV10-3
CDR3 DNA: TGTGCCATCAGGACTACAGCGGGAACGGACGAGCAGTACTTC
CDR3 protein: CAIRTTAGTDEQYF

J gene: TRBJ2-7
clone size: -
D gene: TRBD2
V gene: TRBV6-6
CDR3 DNA: TGTGCCAGCAGCCCCGCGGGGGGGCCCTACGAGCAGTACTTC
CDR3 protein: CASSPAGGPYEQYF

J gene: TRBJ2-3
clone size: -
D gene: TRBD1
V gene: TRBV7-9
CDR3 DNA: TGTGCCAGCAGCGTCCGGGACAGCTCCACAGATACGCAGTATTTT
CDR3 protein: CASSVRDSSTDTQYF

J gene: TRBJ2-7
clone size: -
D gene: TRBD1
V gene: TRBV19
CDR3 DNA: TGTGCCAGTAGTATAACGCCCCGGGACAGAATCTACGAGCAGTACTTC
CDR3 protein: CASSITPRDRIYEQYF

J gene: TRBJ1-1
clone size: -
D gene: -
V gene: TRBV19
CDR3 DNA: TGTGCCAGTAGTATTTTACAGGAAGCTTTCTTT
CDR3 protein: CASSILQEAFF

J gene: TRBJ1-4
clone size: few
D gene: -
V gene: TRBV6-5
CDR3 DNA: TGTGCCAGCAGTTACTCGAGGGGAGATGAAAAACTGTTTTTT
CDR3 protein: CASSYSRGDEKLFF

J gene: TRBJ1-1
clone size: -
D gene: -
V gene: TRBV5-6
CDR3 DNA: TGTGCCAGCACCCTCACCGGTAAGCTGAACACTGAAGCTTTCTTT
CDR3 protein: CASTLTGKLNTEAFF

J gene: TRBJ2-7
clone size: few
D gene: -
V gene: TRBV19
CDR3 DNA: TGTGCCAGTAGTATCAGGGGGGAACAGTACTTC
CDR3 protein: CASSIRGEQYF

J gene: TRBJ1-2
clone size: few
D gene: TRBD1
V gene: TRBV6-1
CDR3 DNA: TGTGCCAGCAGTGAAACCGGCAGGGGGCGCGCTGGCTACACCTTC
CDR3 protein: CASSETGRGRAGYTF